The source of this T cell receptor beta chain is a study of shared clonotypes between healthy human individuals. A word on this clone: Its antigen remains unidentified.

Naive-designated CD8 cells lacked CD45RO, were positively enriched for CCR7, and omitted terminally differentiated effector memory CD45RA+ cells. Study-wide findings and caveats: As a rule, naive subsets had a larger estimated richness than memory subsets.

Each subset's genomic DNA was shared equally among a number of immunoSEQ plates. Each sorted subset replicate got 200 ng genomic DNA, approximately 27,000 genomes. The table came from immunoSEQ multiplex PCR; TCRdb's copy has only in-frame clones and leaves some out. In the table there are about 2 million clones, approximately 95% of which are singletons. Trimming took off 4 bases at V and 0 bases at J, with 1 base between the two ends. The CDR3 is 11 amino acids. Germline V CDR1 and CDR2: SGHDT, YYEEEE. This TCR came from a man aged 18-30 years in good health. The sequencing sample was made of naive CD8+ T cells sorted from blood. The chain uses TRBV5-6 and TRBJ2-5; no firm D call. The CDR3 protein is CASSDQETQYF. The CDR3 nucleotides read TGTGCCAGCAGCGACCAAGAGACCCAGTACTTC. The complete variable domain, with remaining parts taken from reference TRBV5-6 and TRBJ2-5, reads DAGVTQSPTHLIKTRGQQVTLRCSPKSGHDTVSWYQQALGQGPQFIFQYYEEEERQRGNFPDRFSGHQFPNYSSELNVNALLLGDSALYLCASSDQETQYFGPGTRLLVL.